Detailed here is one TCR beta chain. What it recognizes is unknown. This sample is part of a study of PD-1 blockade in classical Hodgkin lymphoma. Each patient experienced a relapse that followed autologous stem cell transplantation, and brentuximab vedotin exposure varied. Best outcomes ranged across complete response, partial response and progressive disease. TCRdb keeps only in-frame clones here, not all; method: immunoSEQ multiplex PCR. The table has about 13,000 clones, 92% seen once. Germline V gene sequence: CDR1 GTSNPN, CDR2 SVGIG (reference sequence). CDR3 size: 16 residues. Unmatched junction bases numbered 7, after V lost 0 bases and J lost 7 bases. Study results and limitations: The CD4+ diversity rise by C4D1 was clearest in complete responders. In newly diagnosed patients, baseline TCR diversity was reportedly below that of healthy donors.

Source: peripheral blood mononuclear cells (PBMCs), taken at baseline. The source of this sequence is a human donor with classical Hodgkin lymphoma. J is TRBJ1-6 and V is TRBV30; 9 bases match TRBD1. CDR3 loop: CAWSVFQDRGNSPLHF. The CDR3 bases are TGTGCCTGGAGTGTCTTTCAGGACAGGGGAAATTCACCCCTCCACTTT.